This T cell receptor beta chain was recovered during a study of blood T cell repertoires in COVID-19. The V gene lost 10 bases and the J gene lost 7 bases, with 17 bases spanning the gap. Germline V gene sequence: CDR1 MNHEY, CDR2 SVGAGI. The CDR3 runs to 13 residues. Authors' data handling: It was from reference gene primer amplification that nucleated cell counts were estimated. The protocol was immunoSEQ multiplex PCR, while the TCRdb copy is restricted to in-frame clones and leaves out a portion. V, J and clone size were drawn from that table, and D and trimming were deduced from the DNA. The sample contains under 250,000 clones, 84% of which appear only once.

The source is a man between 50 and 59 years old with acute or convalescent COVID-19. The sequencing sample was made of peripheral blood. The chain couples TRBV6-5 to TRBJ1-5, with D unclear. The CDR3 DNA sequence: TGTGCCATCGAAGACGGAGCCTACCAGCCCCAGCATTTT. This sequence encodes CAIEDGAYQPQHF.